Detailed here is one T cell receptor (beta chain). This clonotype has more than one count but fewer than ten. Its antigen remains undetermined. No base-level quality is on record; no much larger clone is a single base apart. PBMCs were isolated by Ficoll-Paque density gradient centrifugation. This specimen comes from a study of T-cell memory formation after mild COVID-19 (dated by TCRdb to the early 2020s). Regarding the complete study: TCR sequence clusters from the two donors were found to be largely donor specific. T-cell clones expanding and contracting after mild COVID-19 in a couple of donors were tracked by longitudinal TCRalpha and TCRbeta repertoire sequencing. The cohort was made up of two young adult volunteers, one female and one male, who were previously healthy. Points the paper makes about the study in general: Some responding clones were detected in pre-infection memory, suggesting pre-existing cross-reactive memory T cells joined the SARS-CoV-2 response. Contracting CD4+ clones turned up mainly in the CM and EM memory subsets, whereas EMRA was where CD8+ clones were enriched. SARS-CoV-2 specificity of the second-wave clones peaking on day 37 was not confirmed. Only a couple of mild cases were covered in the study, and larger cohorts including severe cases with pre-infection samples were considered necessary. Balanced CD4/CD8 phenotypes were observed for clones contracting from day 15 to 85, whereas a bias towards CD4+ was observed for a second wave of clones expanding from day 15 to 37.

CDR1 and CDR2 were assigned from the germline V gene as SGHTS and YDEGEE. The CDR3 covers 13 residues, taking in both the cysteine and the phenylalanine. Only the CDR3 region is kept as DNA, spanning 39 bases read in frame from base 1. V is reduced by 5 bases and J by 5 bases, leaving a spacing of 13 bases between them. TCRdb records Illumina NovaSeq 6000 as the sequencer. Using 5'RACE with constant-segment primers, TCRalpha and TCRbeta cDNA libraries were constructed, with sample barcodes and unique molecular identifiers added in the process. RNA was extracted from every sample with Trizol reagent. Libraries were amplified in two PCR steps, with a second sample barcode and Illumina TruSeq adapters added in the second step. Libraries were sequenced on an Illumina NovaSeq with 2 x 150 bp paired-end reads. On the authors' methods: Demultiplexing of reads and collapsing into UMI-guided consensus sequences were performed with migec v1.2.7. Using mixcr v2.1.11, UMI consensuses were aligned to TRA and TRB V and J templates and then assembled into clonotypes. Clonotypes were classified as expanded or contracted when called significant by both edgeR and NoisET, with noise models trained on biological replicates. For edgeR calls, the thresholds were a false discovery rate-adjusted p below 0.01 and a log2 fold-change of 1. As an exploratory analysis of dynamics, max-normalized trajectories of the 1000 most abundant clonotypes were examined with PCA combined with hierarchical clustering. Separately sequenced CD4+ and CD8+ repertoires were used to assign a CD4 or CD8 phenotype to each responding clone. Starting from the raw public reads, TCRdb applied fastp trimming at Q25, assembled clones with MiXCR and retained in-frame beta chains. Rows are combined by CDR3 protein, so each entry shows the most common genes and DNA. TCRdb's processing, not the authors', yielded these V and J calls. The sample profile shows about 350,000 distinct CDR3 sequences; under 25% of them were found once. Over 20% of the sample is held by the ten biggest clonotypes.

Rearrangement joined TRBV5-8 to TRBJ2-5; the D gene is possibly TRBD1 or TRBD2, with 5 bases matching each. The receptor was derived from a man in his late teens or twenties who had mild COVID-19 (a few samples of this study predate the infection). The sample titles of this study are shuffled in the database, so cell type and time point are left out; the donor was told from shared clones. The sequencing input was PBMCs or a T cell subset sorted from them (not recorded which). The CDR3 region: CASRGVVSETQYF. The DNA is as follows: TGTGCCAGCAGGGGGGTCGTCTCCGAGACCCAGTACTTC.